These 9 T cell receptor beta chains originate from one sample sequenced in a study of blood T cell repertoires in COVID-19. The repertoire was sequenced with immunoSEQ multiplex PCR; TCRdb's copy has only in-frame clones and lacks some. The table records over 75,000 clones, 90% to 95% of them present only once. Material for sequencing was peripheral blood. The origin of the receptors is a man in his 60s with acute or convalescent COVID-19.

The rearrangement links TRBV19 to TRBJ2-4; 11 bases are a match to TRBD2. Germline loops: CDR1 LNHDA, CDR2 SQIVND (reference sequence). This CDR3 spans 15 amino acids. The trim removed 7 bases at V and 7 bases at J, leaving 9 bases unmatched. CDR3 nucleotide sequence: TGTGCCAGTATGAGTAGCGGGAGGGCTTGGAACATTCAGTACTTC. Translation gives CASMSSGRAWNIQYF.

Points on this clone: At one boundary the junction diverges from the germline segment, which might be a read error. The chain has TRBV7-7 and TRBJ2-1, with D perhaps matching TRBD2 (6 bases). The CDR3 consists of 17 residues. CDR1 and CDR2 from the germline V gene are SSHAT and FNYEAQ (reference sequence). DNA of the CDR3: TGTGCTAGCAGCTTAGGTCTAGCGTCGAGCTCCTACAATGAGCAGTTCTTC. Residues: CASSLGLASSSYNEQFF.

The J gene is TRBJ1-2, the V gene TRBV15; no definite D call. Germline V gene data show CDR1 as LNHNV and CDR2 as YYDKDF (reference sequence). CDR3 size: 13 residues. V was pared by 1 base and J by 8 bases, with 11 bases between. The CDR3 bases are TGTGCCACCAGCAGAGCTACCGCGGGGGGCTACACCTTC. Amino acid sequence: CATSRATAGGYTF.

The chain has TRBV6-5 and TRBJ1-5; D not resolved. V dropped 4 bases and J dropped 6 bases, with 10 bases sitting between them. From germline, CDR1 is MNHEY and CDR2 SVGAGI. The length of the CDR3 is 13 residues. The CDR3 DNA reads TGTGCCAGCAGTTTTGGCACGGGTCAGCCCCAGCATTTT. Translating gives CASSFGTGQPQHF.

Only one count was recorded for this clone. The V call is TRBV7-8, the J call TRBJ2-2; 7 nucleotides line up with TRBD2. CDR1 is SGHVS, CDR2 FQNEAQ, per germline. The CDR3 is 14 residues long. Trimming at V came to 5 bases and at J to 6 bases, leaving 6 bases not matched to a gene. CDR3 region: CASSLSGVAGELFF. The CDR3 region has the DNA TGTGCCAGCAGCCTAAGCGGGGTGGCCGGGGAGCTGTTTTTT. Using reference TRBV7-8 and TRBJ2-2 for the parts outside the CDR3, the full variable domain is GAGVSQSPRYKVAKRGQDVALRCDPISGHVSLFWYQQALGQGPEFLTYFQNEAQLDKSGLPSDRFFAERPEGSVSTLKIQRTQQEDSAVYLCASSLSGVAGELFFGEGSRLTVL.

The CDR3 nucleotides are TGTGCCAGCAGCGGACCCGGGACTCTAAACACCGGGGAGCTGTTTTTT. As protein: CASSGPGTLNTGELFF. The chain joins TRBV9 to TRBJ2-2; possibly TRBD2 for D (6 bases). V shed 3 bases and J shed 2 bases, with 14 bases lying between them. Germline V gives CDR1 SGDLS, CDR2 YYNGEE. The CDR3 runs to 16 residues. The variable domain in full, completed from reference TRBV9 and TRBJ2-2, reads DSGVTQTPKHLITATGQRVTLRCSPRSGDLSVYWYQQSLDQGLQFLIQYYNGEERAKGNILERFSAQQFPDLHSELNLSSLELGDSALYFCASSGPGTLNTGELFFGEGSRLTVL.

The chain combines TRBV19 with TRBJ1-5, with TRBD1 identical over 8 bases. The CDR3 contains 17 residues. The germline V gene has CDR1 LNHDA and CDR2 SQIVND (reference sequence). The V segment lost 5 bases and the J segment 7 bases; nucleotides outside the gene matches: 16. The CDR3 DNA reads TGTGCCAGTAGTTGGGCAGGGGGCTTGGGGCAAGACCAGCCCCAGCATTTT. This gives the protein CASSWAGGLGQDQPQHF.

The rearrangement joins TRBV9 to TRBJ1-3; D unresolved. Trimming cost V 3 bases and J 0 bases, with 16 bases left between them. The CDR3 totals 17 residues. From germline, CDR1 is SGDLS and CDR2 YYNGEE. CDR3 sequence reads: CASSADPSGSSGNTIYF. The CDR3 DNA is TGTGCCAGCAGCGCGGACCCTTCGGGGTCCTCTGGAAACACCATATATTTT.

In DNA, the CDR3 is TGTGCCAGCAGTCCCGGACTAGCGGGAGAGGGGTCCTACAATGAGCAGTTCTTC. Residues: CASSPGLAGEGSYNEQFF. The chain combines TRBV6-2 or TRBV6-3 with TRBJ2-1; 13 nucleotides agree with TRBD2. Germline values: CDR1 MNHEY, CDR2 SVGEGT. The CDR3 spans 18 residues. V lost 5 bases and J lost 1; bases outside the gene matches: 8.